This T cell receptor (beta chain) came from a study of vaccination effects on CD4 cells after COVID-19. Across the study: Two-dose BNT162b2 or mRNA-1273 vaccination was given to participants.

Profiled with immunoSEQ multiplex PCR; TCRdb holds only in-frame clones, not every one. The table includes tens of thousands of clones, 76% detected once. The length of the CDR3 is 15 residues. Germline CDR1 is LGHDT and CDR2 is YNNKEL (reference sequence). Between the trimmed V and J ends, which lost 2 bases and 0 bases, there was a span of 9 bases. Investigators separated out CD4+ T cells once about eleven days of culture had passed. Each culture had half its medium swapped for IL-2 medium on days 3 and 7. This clone occurred a few times. Its antigen remains unknown. The material was CD4+ T cells from PBMCs cultured without peptide, obtained before COVID-19 vaccination. The chain joins TRBV3-1 (or the pseudogene TRBV3-2) to TRBJ2-3; the D is unclear. The receptor was isolated from a human donor who had a prior SARS-CoV-2 infection. CDR3 DNA sequence: TGTGCCAGCAGCCAATTTGTCTCCAGCACAGATACGCAGTATTTT. Translating it yields CASSQFVSSTDTQYF.